A selection of T cell receptor beta chains follows, all from one sample in a study of T cell repertoires in cytomegalovirus infection. TCRdb re-analysed the reads in MiXCR, keeping a single row per CDR3 protein. The sample has about 130,000 distinct CDR3 sequences; almost 9% are singletons. The sample taken for sequencing was PBMCs. The receptors originated from a human donor in good health (CMV status not recorded). Some clones in this sample may be carry-over from other donors' samples. CDR3s include the opening cysteine and the closing phenylalanine or tryptophan. The D gene is left open where the match is weak. Some rows mark clone size as missing; the rest say once, few, many or name a class of expanded clone.

V gene	D gene	clone size	J gene	CDR3 protein	CDR3 DNA
TRBV11-1	-	many	TRBJ1-1	CASSFLTGNEAFF	TGTGCCAGCAGCTTTTTGACAGGTAATGAAGCTTTCTTT
TRBV28	-	many	TRBJ1-2	CASSPPRSNYGYTF	TGTGCCAGCAGTCCGCCCCGTTCTAACTATGGCTACACCTTC
TRBV29-1	TRBD1	few	TRBJ2-3	CSVDRGDTQYF	TGCAGCGTGGACAGGGGCGATACGCAGTATTTT
TRBV19	-	many	TRBJ1-1	CASSPQGWSTEAFF	TGTGCCAGTAGTCCCCAGGGGTGGAGCACTGAAGCTTTCTTT
TRBV20-1	TRBD1	few	TRBJ2-4	CSARERGTVRIQYF	TGCAGTGCCAGAGAAAGGGGGACAGTACGGATTCAGTACTTC
TRBV28	-	many	TRBJ2-4	CASSAVLAKNIQYF	TGTGCCAGCAGCGCAGTTTTAGCCAAAAACATTCAGTACTTC
TRBV2	-	many	TRBJ2-6	CASSEDFGSGANVLTF	TGTGCCAGCAGTGAGGATTTTGGTTCTGGGGCCAACGTCCTGACTTTC
TRBV27	-	-	TRBJ2-7	CASSLSRENEQYF	TGTGCCAGCAGTTTATCCAGGGAAAACGAGCAGTACTTC
TRBV10-3	TRBD2	-	TRBJ2-5	CAISPGEGETQYF	TGTGCCATCTCCCCCGGGGAGGGAGAGACCCAGTACTTC
TRBV30	-	many	TRBJ2-3	CAWGGSPTDTQYF	TGTGCCTGGGGTGGGAGCCCGACAGATACGCAGTATTTT
TRBV2	-	few	TRBJ2-7	CASILKEQYF	TGTGCCAGCATATTAAAGGAGCAGTACTTC
TRBV14	TRBD2	few	TRBJ2-1	CASSWWRPGLADNEQFF	TGTGCCAGCAGCTGGTGGAGACCGGGACTAGCGGACAATGAGCAGTTCTTC
TRBV6-6	-	many	TRBJ2-7	CASRDSWPYEQYF	TGTGCCAGCAGGGACTCGTGGCCCTACGAGCAGTACTTC
TRBV28	-	-	TRBJ2-7	CASSLTGSFPEQYF	TGTGCCAGCAGTTTAACAGGGTCGTTTCCCGAGCAGTACTTC
TRBV29-1	-	few	TRBJ2-3	CSVRDTSFTDTQYF	TGCAGCGTGAGAGACACCTCTTTCACAGATACGCAGTATTTT
TRBV19	TRBD1	many	TRBJ2-7	CASSTRPGQGGEQYF	TGTGCCAGTAGTACTCGGCCGGGACAGGGGGGCGAGCAGTACTTC
TRBV7-2	TRBD1	many	TRBJ2-1	CASSRQGRSYNEQFF	TGTGCCAGCAGCCGACAGGGACGCTCCTACAATGAGCAGTTCTTC
TRBV28	-	-	TRBJ2-4	CASSLPLKNIQYF	TGTGCCAGCAGTTTACCCCTGAAAAACATTCAGTACTTC
TRBV11-3	-	many	TRBJ2-7	CASSRATGALYEQYF	TGTGCCAGCAGCCGAGCAACCGGGGCCCTCTACGAGCAGTACTTC
TRBV29-1	-	many	TRBJ2-5	CSVEESFGSQETQYF	TGCAGCGTTGAAGAGAGTTTTGGGTCACAAGAGACCCAGTACTTC